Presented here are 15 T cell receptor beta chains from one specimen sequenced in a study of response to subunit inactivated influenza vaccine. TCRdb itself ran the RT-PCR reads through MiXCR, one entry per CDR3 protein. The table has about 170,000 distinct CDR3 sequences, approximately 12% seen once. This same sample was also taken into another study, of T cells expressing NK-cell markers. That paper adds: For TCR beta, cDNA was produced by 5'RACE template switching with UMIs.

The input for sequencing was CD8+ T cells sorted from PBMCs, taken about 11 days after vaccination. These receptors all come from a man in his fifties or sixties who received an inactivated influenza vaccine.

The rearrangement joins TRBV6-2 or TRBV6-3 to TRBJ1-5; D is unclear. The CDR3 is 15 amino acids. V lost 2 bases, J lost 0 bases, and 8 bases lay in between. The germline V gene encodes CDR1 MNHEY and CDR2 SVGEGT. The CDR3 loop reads CASSYVGYSNQPQHF. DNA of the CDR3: TGTGCCAGCAGTTACGTGGGGTATAGCAATCAGCCCCAGCATTTT.

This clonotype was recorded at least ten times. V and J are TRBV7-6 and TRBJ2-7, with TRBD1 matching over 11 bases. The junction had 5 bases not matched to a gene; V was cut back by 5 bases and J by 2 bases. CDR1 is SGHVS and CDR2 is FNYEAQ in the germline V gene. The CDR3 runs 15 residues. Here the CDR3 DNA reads TGTGCCAGCAGCGAGGGGACAGGGGGTCCCTACGAGCAGTACTTC. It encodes CASSEGTGGPYEQYF.

CDR3 coding DNA: TGTGCCAGCAGTTCGAACTATGGCTACACCTTC. Translation: CASSSNYGYTF. This chain connects TRBV12-3 or TRBV12-4 to TRBJ1-2, with no clear D. The CDR3 contains 11 residues. V lost 4 bases, J lost 2 bases, and 2 bases lay in between.

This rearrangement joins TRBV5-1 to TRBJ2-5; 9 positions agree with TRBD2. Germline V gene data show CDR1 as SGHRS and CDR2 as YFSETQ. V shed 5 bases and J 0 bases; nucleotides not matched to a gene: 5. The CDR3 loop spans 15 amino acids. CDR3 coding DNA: TGCGCCAGCAGAAGGCTAGCGGGGAACCAAGAGACCCAGTACTTC. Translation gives CASRRLAGNQETQYF.

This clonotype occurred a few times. The CDR3 here is CASSLNGGSGELFF. CDR3 nucleotides: TGTGCCAGCAGTTTGAATGGGGGCTCCGGGGAGCTGTTTTTT. J is TRBJ2-2 and V is TRBV12-3 or TRBV12-4; TRBD1 might be the D (6 bases). The CDR3 has 14 amino acids. V lost 3 bases and J lost 6, with 11 bases in between.

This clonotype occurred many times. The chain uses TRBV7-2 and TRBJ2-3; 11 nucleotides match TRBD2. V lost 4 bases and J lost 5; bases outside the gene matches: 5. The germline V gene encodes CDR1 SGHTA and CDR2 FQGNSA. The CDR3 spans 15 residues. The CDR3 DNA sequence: TGTGCCAGCAGCTCTAGCGGGGGGCGCGTAGATACGCAGTATTTT. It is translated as CASSSSGGRVDTQYF. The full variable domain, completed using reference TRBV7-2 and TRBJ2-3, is GAGVSQSPSNKVTEKGKDVELRCDPISGHTALYWYRQSLGQGLEFLIYFQGNSAPDKSGLPSDRFSAERTGGSVSTLTIQRTQQEDSAVYLCASSSSGGRVDTQYFGPGTRLTVL.

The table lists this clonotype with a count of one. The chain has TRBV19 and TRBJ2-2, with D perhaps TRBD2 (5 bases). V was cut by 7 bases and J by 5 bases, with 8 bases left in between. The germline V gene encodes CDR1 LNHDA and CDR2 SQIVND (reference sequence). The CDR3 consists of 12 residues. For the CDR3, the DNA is TGTGCCAGTACGGGGATTACCGGGGAGCTGTTTTTT. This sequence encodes CASTGITGELFF. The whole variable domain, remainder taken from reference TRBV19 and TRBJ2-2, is DGGITQSPKYLFRKEGQNVTLSCEQNLNHDAMYWYRQDPGQGLRLIYYSQIVNDFQKGDIAEGYSVSREKKESFPLTVTSAQKNPTAFYLCASTGITGELFFGEGSRLTVL.

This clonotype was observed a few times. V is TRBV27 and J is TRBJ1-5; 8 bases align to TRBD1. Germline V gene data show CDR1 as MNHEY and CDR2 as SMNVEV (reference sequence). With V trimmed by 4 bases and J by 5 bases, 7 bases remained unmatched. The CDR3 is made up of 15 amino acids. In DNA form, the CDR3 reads TGTGCCAGCAGTTGGACAGGGAAATTCGATCAGCCCCAGCATTTT. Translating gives CASSWTGKFDQPQHF.

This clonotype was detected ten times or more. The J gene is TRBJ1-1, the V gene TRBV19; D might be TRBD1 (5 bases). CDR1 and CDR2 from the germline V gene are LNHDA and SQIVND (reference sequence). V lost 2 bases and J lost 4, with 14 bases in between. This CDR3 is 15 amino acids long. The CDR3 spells CASSIFGTGSTEAFF. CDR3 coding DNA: TGTGCCAGTAGTATATTCGGGACGGGCAGCACTGAAGCTTTCTTT.

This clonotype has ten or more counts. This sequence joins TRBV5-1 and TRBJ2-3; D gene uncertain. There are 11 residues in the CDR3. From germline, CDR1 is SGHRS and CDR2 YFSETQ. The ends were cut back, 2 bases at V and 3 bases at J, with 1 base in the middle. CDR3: CASSLTDTQYF. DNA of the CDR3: TGCGCCAGCAGCTTAACAGATACGCAGTATTTT.

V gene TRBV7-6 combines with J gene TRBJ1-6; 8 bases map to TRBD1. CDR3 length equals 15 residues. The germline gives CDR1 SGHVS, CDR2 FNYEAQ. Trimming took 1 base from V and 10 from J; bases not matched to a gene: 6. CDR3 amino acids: CASSLVGTGESPLHF. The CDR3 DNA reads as TGTGCCAGCAGCTTAGTGGGGACAGGCGAGTCACCCCTCCACTTT.

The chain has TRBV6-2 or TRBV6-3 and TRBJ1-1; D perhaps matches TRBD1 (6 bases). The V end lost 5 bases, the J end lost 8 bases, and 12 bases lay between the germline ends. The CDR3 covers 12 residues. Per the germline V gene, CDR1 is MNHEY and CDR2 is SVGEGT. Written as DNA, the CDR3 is TGTGCCAGCAGTGCGGACAGATTCGAAGCTTTCTTT. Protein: CASSADRFEAFF.

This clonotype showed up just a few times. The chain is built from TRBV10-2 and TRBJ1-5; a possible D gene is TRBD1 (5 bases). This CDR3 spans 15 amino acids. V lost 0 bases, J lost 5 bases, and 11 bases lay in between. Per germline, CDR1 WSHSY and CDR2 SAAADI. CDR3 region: CASSESIRAHQPQHF. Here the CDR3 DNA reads TGCGCCAGCAGTGAGTCGATCAGGGCACATCAGCCCCAGCATTTT.

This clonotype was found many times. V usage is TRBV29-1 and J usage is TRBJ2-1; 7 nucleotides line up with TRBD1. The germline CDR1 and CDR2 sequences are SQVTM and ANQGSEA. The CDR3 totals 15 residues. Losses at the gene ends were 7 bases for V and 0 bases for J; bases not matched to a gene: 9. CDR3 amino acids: CSAGDRTTSYNEQFF. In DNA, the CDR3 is TGCAGCGCCGGGGACAGAACCACCTCCTACAATGAGCAGTTCTTC.

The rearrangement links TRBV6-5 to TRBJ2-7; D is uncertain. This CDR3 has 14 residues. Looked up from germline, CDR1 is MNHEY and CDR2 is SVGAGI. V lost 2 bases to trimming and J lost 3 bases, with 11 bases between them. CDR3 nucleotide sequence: TGTGCCAGCAGTTACCGGCAGTCGGACTACGAGCAGTACTTC. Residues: CASSYRQSDYEQYF.